Below, 10 T cell receptor beta chains from the same sample are listed, as sequenced in a study of OX40 agonist ivuxolimab in advanced cancers. The table came from immunoSEQ multiplex PCR; TCRdb's copy has only in-frame clones and leaves some out. The data show about 20,000 clones, with 88% seen just once and roughly 10% held by the top ten. Material: CD4+ or CD8+ T cells sorted from blood, obtained in a trial of the OX40 agonist ivuxolimab. These receptors all come from an adult with an advanced solid tumor such as melanoma, head and neck, liver or kidney cancer.

This clone appeared once. V and J are TRBV4-1 and TRBJ2-3; D is ambiguous. V was pared by 1 base and J by 5 bases, with 10 bases between. The CDR3 runs 14 residues. CDR1 and CDR2 (germline): MGHRA, YSYEKL. CDR3 region: CASSQAAVEDTQYF. The CDR3 DNA follows: TGCGCCAGCAGCCAAGCGGCGGTGGAAGATACGCAGTATTTT.

This clone rates as medium-sized. V gene TRBV7-9 combines with J gene TRBJ2-7, with 7 positions matching TRBD1. The CDR3 runs 15 residues. Unmatched junction bases numbered 9, after V lost 4 bases and J lost 3 bases. The germline V gene has CDR1 SEHNR and CDR2 FQNEAQ (reference sequence). The CDR3: CASSSPGQLNYEQYF. In DNA, the CDR3 is TGTGCCAGCAGCTCCCCGGGACAGCTTAACTACGAGCAGTACTTC.

The chain combines TRBV19 with TRBJ2-1; D is possibly TRBD2 (6 bases). There are 17 residues in the CDR3. With 6 bases removed from V and 0 bases from J, the gap between germline ends came to 18 bases. Germline lookup yields CDR1 LNHDA and CDR2 SQIVND (reference sequence). The CDR3 reads CASSLISGDPSYNEQFF. The CDR3 coding sequence is TGTGCCAGTAGCTTAATCTCGGGGGACCCCTCCTACAATGAGCAGTTCTTC.

The genes are TRBV5-5 and TRBJ2-7; D gene uncertain. Germline V gene data show CDR1 as SGHKS and CDR2 as YYEKEE (reference sequence). The ends were cut back, 2 bases at V and 3 bases at J, with 6 bases in the middle. This CDR3 comprises 12 residues. Here the CDR3 reads CASSFSNYEQYF. The CDR3 coding sequence is TGTGCCAGCAGCTTTTCGAACTACGAGCAGTACTTC.

The chain uses TRBV14 and TRBJ1-3; D not resolved. Trimming took 1 base from V and 4 from J, leaving 8 bases between them. This CDR3 comprises 14 residues. CDR1 and CDR2 from the germline V gene are SGHDN and FVKESK. Here the CDR3 reads CASSQGPSGNTIYF. The CDR3 DNA follows: TGTGCCAGCAGCCAAGGTCCCTCGGGAAACACCATATATTTT.

V gene TRBV18 combines with J gene TRBJ1-1, with D uncertain. Germline assignment: CDR1 KGHSH and CDR2 LQKENI. Trimming pared 4 bases from V and 1 base from J, leaving 10 bases between. The CDR3 runs to 14 residues. CDR3 protein: CASSQPAENTEAFF. The DNA of the CDR3 is TGTGCCAGCTCACAGCCGGCGGAGAACACTGAAGCTTTCTTT.

The chain recombines TRBV14 with TRBJ1-2, with D unresolved. The CDR3 has 13 amino acids. The V end lost 4 bases, the J end lost 6 bases, and 12 bases lay between the germline ends. Germline assignment: CDR1 SGHDN and CDR2 FVKESK. CDR3 DNA: TGTGCCAGCAGCCCCCCCGGCGTACATGGCTACACCTTC. It yields the protein CASSPPGVHGYTF.

V is TRBV9 and J is TRBJ2-2; TRBD2 is a possible D gene (5 bases). The CDR3 has 15 amino acids. V gave up 0 bases and J gave up 6 bases, with 12 bases separating them. Germline V gives CDR1 SGDLS, CDR2 YYNGEE. The CDR3 region is CASSVAGSFSGELFF. CDR3 bases: TGTGCCAGCAGCGTAGCGGGGTCTTTCTCCGGGGAGCTGTTTTTT.

The rearrangement links TRBV7-9 to TRBJ1-2; D is perhaps TRBD1 (5 bases). The V gene lost 3 bases and the J gene lost 3 bases, with 11 bases spanning the gap. CDR3 length: 14 residues. From germline, CDR1 is SEHNR and CDR2 FQNEAQ (reference sequence). CDR3 in DNA: TGTGCCAGCAGCTTCTCGTCAGGGCACTATGGCTACACCTTC. Translated, it gives CASSFSSGHYGYTF.

The V call is TRBV5-4, the J call TRBJ2-1; D uncertain. Germline CDR1 and CDR2: SGHNT and YYREEE (reference sequence). V lost 0 bases and J 9 bases, leaving 10 bases between the germline ends. This CDR3 spans 13 amino acids. The CDR3 protein is CASSLDLVGEQFF. CDR3 nucleotide sequence: TGTGCCAGCAGCTTGGATCTAGTCGGTGAGCAGTTCTTC.